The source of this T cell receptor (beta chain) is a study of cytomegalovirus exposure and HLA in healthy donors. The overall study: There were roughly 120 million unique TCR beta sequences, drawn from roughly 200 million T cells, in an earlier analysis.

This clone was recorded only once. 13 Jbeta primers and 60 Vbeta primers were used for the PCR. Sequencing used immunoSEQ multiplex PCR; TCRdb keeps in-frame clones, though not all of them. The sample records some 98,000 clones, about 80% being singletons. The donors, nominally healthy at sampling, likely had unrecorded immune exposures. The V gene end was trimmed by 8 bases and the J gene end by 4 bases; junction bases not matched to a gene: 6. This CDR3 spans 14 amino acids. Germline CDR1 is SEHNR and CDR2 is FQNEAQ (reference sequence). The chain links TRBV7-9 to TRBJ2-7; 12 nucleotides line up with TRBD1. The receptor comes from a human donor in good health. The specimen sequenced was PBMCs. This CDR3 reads CASGGTGGKYEQYF. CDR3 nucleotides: TGTGCCAGCGGTGGGACAGGGGGCAAATACGAGCAGTACTTC.